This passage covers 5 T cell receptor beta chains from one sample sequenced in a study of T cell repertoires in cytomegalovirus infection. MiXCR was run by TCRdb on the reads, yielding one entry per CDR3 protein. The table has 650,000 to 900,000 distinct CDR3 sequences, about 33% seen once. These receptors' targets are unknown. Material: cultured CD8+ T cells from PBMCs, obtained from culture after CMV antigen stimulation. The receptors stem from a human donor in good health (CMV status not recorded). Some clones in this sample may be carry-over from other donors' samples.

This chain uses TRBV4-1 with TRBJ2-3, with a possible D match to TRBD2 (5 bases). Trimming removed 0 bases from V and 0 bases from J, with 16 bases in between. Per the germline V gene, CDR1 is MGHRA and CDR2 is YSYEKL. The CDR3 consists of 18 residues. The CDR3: CASSQEPAEAASTDTQYF. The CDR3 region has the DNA TGCGCCAGCAGCCAAGAACCGGCGGAGGCAGCTAGCACAGATACGCAGTATTTT.

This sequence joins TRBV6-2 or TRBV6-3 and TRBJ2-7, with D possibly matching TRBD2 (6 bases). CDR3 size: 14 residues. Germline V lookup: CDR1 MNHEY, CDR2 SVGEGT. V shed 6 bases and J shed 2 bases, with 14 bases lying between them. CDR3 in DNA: TGTGCCAGCAGATCGAGGGCTAGCGCCTACGAGCAGTACGTC. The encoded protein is CASRSRASAYEQYV.

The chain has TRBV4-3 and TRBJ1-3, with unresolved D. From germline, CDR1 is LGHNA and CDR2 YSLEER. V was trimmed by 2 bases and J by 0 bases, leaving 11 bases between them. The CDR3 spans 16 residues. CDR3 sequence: CASSQQGGYSGNTIYF. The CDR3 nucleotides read TGCGCCAGCAGCCAACAAGGAGGCTACTCTGGAAACACCATATATTTT.

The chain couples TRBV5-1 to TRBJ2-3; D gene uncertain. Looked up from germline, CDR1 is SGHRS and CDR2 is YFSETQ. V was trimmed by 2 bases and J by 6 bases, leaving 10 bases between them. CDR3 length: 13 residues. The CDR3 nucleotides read TGCGCCAGCAGCTTTAACCCCGAGGATACGCAGTATTTT. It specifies CASSFNPEDTQYF.

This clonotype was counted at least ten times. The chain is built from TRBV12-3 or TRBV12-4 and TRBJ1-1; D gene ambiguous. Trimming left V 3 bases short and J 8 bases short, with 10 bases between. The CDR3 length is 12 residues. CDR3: CASSFGRFEAFF. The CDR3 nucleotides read TGTGCCAGCAGTTTTGGCAGATTCGAAGCTTTCTTT.